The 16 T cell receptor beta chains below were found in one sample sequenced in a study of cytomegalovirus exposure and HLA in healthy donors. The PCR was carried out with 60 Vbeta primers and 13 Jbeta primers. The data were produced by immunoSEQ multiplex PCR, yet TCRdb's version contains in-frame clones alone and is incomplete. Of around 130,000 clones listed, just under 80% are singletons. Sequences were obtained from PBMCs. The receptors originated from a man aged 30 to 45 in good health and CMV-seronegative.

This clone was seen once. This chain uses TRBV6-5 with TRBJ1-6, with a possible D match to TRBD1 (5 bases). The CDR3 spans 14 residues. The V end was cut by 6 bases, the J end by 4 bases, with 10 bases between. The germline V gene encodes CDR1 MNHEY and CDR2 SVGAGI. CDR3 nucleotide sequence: TGTGCCAGCAGCCGACAGAATTATAATTCACCCCTCCACTTT. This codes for CASSRQNYNSPLHF.

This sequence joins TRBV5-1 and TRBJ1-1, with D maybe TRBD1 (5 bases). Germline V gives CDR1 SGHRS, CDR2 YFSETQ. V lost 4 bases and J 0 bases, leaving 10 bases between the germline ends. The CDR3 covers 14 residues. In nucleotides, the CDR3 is TGCGCCAGCAGCCGTGGGGGGGTGAACACTGAAGCTTTCTTT. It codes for CASSRGGVNTEAFF.

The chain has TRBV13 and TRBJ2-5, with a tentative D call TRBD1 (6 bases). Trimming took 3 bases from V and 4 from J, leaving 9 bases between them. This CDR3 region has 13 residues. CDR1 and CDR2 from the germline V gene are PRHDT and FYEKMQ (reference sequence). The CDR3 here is CASSFGQLETQYF. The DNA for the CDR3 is TGTGCCAGCAGCTTTGGACAGCTAGAGACCCAGTACTTC.

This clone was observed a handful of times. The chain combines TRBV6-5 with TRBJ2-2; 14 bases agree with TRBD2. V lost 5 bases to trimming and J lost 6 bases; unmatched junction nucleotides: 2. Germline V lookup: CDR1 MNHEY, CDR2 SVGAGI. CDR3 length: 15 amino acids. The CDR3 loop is CASSGTSGSAGELFF. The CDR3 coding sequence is TGTGCCAGCAGTGGGACTAGCGGGAGCGCCGGGGAGCTGTTTTTT.

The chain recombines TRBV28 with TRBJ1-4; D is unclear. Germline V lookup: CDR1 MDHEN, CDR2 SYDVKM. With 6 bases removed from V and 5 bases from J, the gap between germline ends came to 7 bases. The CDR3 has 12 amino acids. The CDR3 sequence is CASSGYNEKLFF. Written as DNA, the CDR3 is TGTGCCAGCAGCGGGTACAATGAAAAACTGTTTTTT. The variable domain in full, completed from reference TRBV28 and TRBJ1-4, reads DVKVTQSSRYLVKRTGEKVFLECVQDMDHENMFWYRQDPGLGLRLIYFSYDVKMKEKGDIPEGYSVSREKKERFSLILESASTNQTSMYLCASSGYNEKLFFGSGTQLSVL.

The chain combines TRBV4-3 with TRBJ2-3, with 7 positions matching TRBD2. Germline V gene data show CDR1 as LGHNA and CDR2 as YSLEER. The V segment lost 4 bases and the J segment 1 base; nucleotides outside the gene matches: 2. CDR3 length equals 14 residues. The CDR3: CASSPGGGTDTQYF. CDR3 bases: TGCGCCAGCAGCCCTGGGGGGGGCACAGATACGCAGTATTTT.

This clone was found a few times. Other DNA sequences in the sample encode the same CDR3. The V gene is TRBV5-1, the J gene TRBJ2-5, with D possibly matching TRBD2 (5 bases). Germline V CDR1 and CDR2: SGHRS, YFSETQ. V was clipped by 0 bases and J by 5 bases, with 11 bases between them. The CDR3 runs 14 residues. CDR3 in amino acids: CASSLGVPGETQYF. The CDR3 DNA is TGCGCCAGCAGCTTGGGTGTTCCGGGGGAGACCCAGTACTTC.

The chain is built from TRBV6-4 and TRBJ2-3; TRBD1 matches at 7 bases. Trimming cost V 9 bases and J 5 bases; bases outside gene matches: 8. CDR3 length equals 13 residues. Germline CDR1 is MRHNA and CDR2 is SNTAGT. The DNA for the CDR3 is TGTGCCAGTGGACAGGAAACCGGAGATACGCAGTATTTT. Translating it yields CASGQETGDTQYF.

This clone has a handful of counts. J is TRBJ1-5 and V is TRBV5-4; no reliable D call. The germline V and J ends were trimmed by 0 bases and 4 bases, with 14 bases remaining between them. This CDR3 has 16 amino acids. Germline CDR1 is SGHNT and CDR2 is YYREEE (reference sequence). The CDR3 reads CASSLGAPDSNQPQHF. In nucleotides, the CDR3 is TGTGCCAGCAGCTTGGGTGCCCCAGACTCAAATCAGCCCCAGCATTTT.

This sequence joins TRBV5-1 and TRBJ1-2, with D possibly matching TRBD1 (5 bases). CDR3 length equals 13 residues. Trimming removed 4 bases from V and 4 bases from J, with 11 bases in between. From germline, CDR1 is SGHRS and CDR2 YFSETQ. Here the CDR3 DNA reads TGCGCCAGCAGCCCAGGGCACAGCTATGGCTACACCTTC. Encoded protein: CASSPGHSYGYTF.

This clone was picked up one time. CDR3 amino acids: CASSELSGSYEQYF. As DNA, the CDR3 is TGTGCCAGCAGTGAACTTAGCGGGAGTTACGAGCAGTACTTC. J is TRBJ2-7 and V is TRBV2; 9 bases are shared with TRBD2. The junction had 3 bases not matched to a gene; V was cut back by 2 bases and J by 4 bases. The CDR3 is 14 residues long. Germline V lookup: CDR1 SNHLY, CDR2 FYNNEI.

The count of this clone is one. DNA of the CDR3: TGTGCCAGCAGCTTCCGGGACAGCTCCTACGAGCAGTACTTC. Residues: CASSFRDSSYEQYF. The genes are TRBV7-6 and TRBJ2-7, with TRBD1 matching 7 bases. Germline V gives CDR1 SGHVS, CDR2 FNYEAQ. This CDR3 has 14 amino acids. Losses at the gene ends were 3 bases for V and 0 bases for J; bases not matched to a gene: 2. Variable domain in full (rest from reference TRBV7-6 and TRBJ2-7): GAGVSQSPRYKVTKRGQDVALRCDPISGHVSLYWYRQALGQGPEFLTYFNYEAQQDKSGLPNDRFSAERPEGSISTLTIQRTEQRDSAMYRCASSFRDSSYEQYFGPGTRLTVT.

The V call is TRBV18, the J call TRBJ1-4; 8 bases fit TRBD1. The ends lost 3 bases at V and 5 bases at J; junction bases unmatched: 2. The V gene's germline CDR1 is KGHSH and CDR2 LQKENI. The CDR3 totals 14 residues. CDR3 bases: TGTGCCAGCTCACCCCGGGACAGGAATGAAAAACTGTTTTTT. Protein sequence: CASSPRDRNEKLFF.

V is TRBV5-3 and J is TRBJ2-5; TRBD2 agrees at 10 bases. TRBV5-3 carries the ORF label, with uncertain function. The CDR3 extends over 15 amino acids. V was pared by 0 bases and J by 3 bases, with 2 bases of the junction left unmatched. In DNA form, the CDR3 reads TGTGCCAGAAGCTTGGGCCTAGCGGGGGAAGAGACCCAGTACTTC. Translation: CARSLGLAGEETQYF.

For the CDR3, the DNA is TGTGCCAGCAGTGGACAGGGCGGCGGAAACACCATATATTTT. Its translation: CASSGQGGGNTIYF. The V and J genes are TRBV2 and TRBJ2-2; TRBD1 aligns across 7 bases. The J call may be in error: the DNA end matches TRBJ1-3 better. Germline V gene data show CDR1 as SNHLY and CDR2 as FYNNEI. The length of the CDR3 is 14 residues.

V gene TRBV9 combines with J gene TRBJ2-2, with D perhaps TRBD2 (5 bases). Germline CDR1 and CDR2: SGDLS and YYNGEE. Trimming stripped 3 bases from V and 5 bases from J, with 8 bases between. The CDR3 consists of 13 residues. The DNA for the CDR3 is TGTGCCAGCAGCGCCTGGGAGACCGGGGAGCTGTTTTTT. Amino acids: CASSAWETGELFF. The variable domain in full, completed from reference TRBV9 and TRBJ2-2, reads DSGVTQTPKHLITATGQRVTLRCSPRSGDLSVYWYQQSLDQGLQFLIQYYNGEERAKGNILERFSAQQFPDLHSELNLSSLELGDSALYFCASSAWETGELFFGEGSRLTVL.